The 13 T cell receptor beta chains listed next were all sequenced from one sample in a study of blood T cell repertoires in COVID-19 (TCRdb year 2020). The protocol used for the library was the immunoSEQ multiplex PCR assay. Drawn from immuneACCESS, this table holds only the in-frame rearrangements with V and J called that TCRdb kept. Clones are partly lost; checked studies trace under half to an unresolved V gene and leave the rest unexplained. Across this sample there are 500,000 to 600,000 clones, with roughly nine tenths seen only once. 7.8% of the sample comes from the top ten. Sequenced: peripheral blood. Receptors were obtained from a woman aged 45 to 65 with COVID-19, enrolled during active disease.

In regard to this clone: This CDR3 is also generated by other DNA sequences in the sample. The rearrangement joins TRBV5-4 to TRBJ1-2; TRBD1 agrees at 8 bases. CDR1 and CDR2 (germline): SGHNT, YYREEE (reference sequence). The length of the CDR3 is 14 residues. V gave up 0 bases and J gave up 6 bases; unmatched junction bases: 4. CDR3 in amino acids: CASSLAQGADGYTF. The CDR3 bases are TGTGCCAGCAGCTTGGCCCAGGGGGCTGATGGCTACACCTTC. Full variable domain (outside the CDR3, taken from reference TRBV5-4 and TRBJ1-2): ETGVTQSPTHLIKTRGQQVTLRCSSQSGHNTVSWYQQALGQGPQFIFQYYREEENGRGNFPPRFSGLQFPNYSSELNVNALELDDSALYLCASSLAQGADGYTFGSGTRLTVV.

The rearrangement uses TRBV2 and TRBJ1-3, with D uncertain. The CDR3 length is 13 residues. The germline gives CDR1 SNHLY, CDR2 FYNNEI. Deletions cut 9 bases from V and 4 bases from J, with 13 bases between. CDR3 sequence reads: CASLESAGNTIYF. The CDR3 DNA reads as TGTGCCAGTCTGGAGTCTGCAGGAAACACCATATATTTT.

This clone was observed a few times. The V gene is TRBV6-1, the J gene TRBJ1-3; TRBD1 might be the D (6 bases). The length of the CDR3 is 15 residues. Between the trimmed V and J ends, which lost 3 bases and 5 bases, there was a span of 14 bases. Per the germline V gene, CDR1 is MNHNS and CDR2 is SASEGT. CDR3 in amino acids: CASSESDRRRNTIYF. CDR3 in DNA: TGTGCCAGCAGTGAGTCCGACAGGCGAAGAAACACCATATATTTT.

The chain couples TRBV7-3 to TRBJ1-2; 7 bases agree with TRBD1. Per the germline V gene, CDR1 is SGHTA and CDR2 is FQGTGA. After removal of 5 bases from V and 4 bases from J, the junction contained 10 bases not matched to a gene. The CDR3 totals 15 residues. CDR3 loop: CASSPAAGGSYGYTF. The CDR3 nucleotides are TGTGCCAGCAGCCCTGCTGCAGGGGGAAGCTATGGCTACACCTTC.

This clone has only a few counts. The chain couples TRBV2 to TRBJ1-1, with 8 bases identical to TRBD1. The germline gives CDR1 SNHLY, CDR2 FYNNEI. The CDR3 covers 15 residues. The ends lost 6 bases at V and 4 bases at J; junction bases unmatched: 10. The CDR3 DNA sequence: TGTGCCAGCAGGACACACAGGGGGATTGGCACTGAAGCTTTCTTT. Its translation: CASRTHRGIGTEAFF.

This rearrangement joins TRBV9 to TRBJ2-1, with 9 bases matching TRBD2. This CDR3 comprises 16 residues. Losses at the gene ends were 4 bases for V and 0 bases for J; bases not matched to a gene: 5. Germline loops: CDR1 SGDLS, CDR2 YYNGEE. The CDR3: CASSPSGGNSYNEQFF. For the CDR3, the DNA is TGTGCCAGCAGCCCCAGCGGGGGGAACTCCTACAATGAGCAGTTCTTC.

The rearrangement joins TRBV27 to TRBJ1-2, with D perhaps matching TRBD1 (6 bases). Between the trimmed V and J ends, which lost 7 bases and 2 bases, there was a span of 11 bases. The germline V gene has CDR1 MNHEY and CDR2 SMNVEV (reference sequence). The CDR3 covers 13 residues. The CDR3 spells CASKAGENYGYTF. CDR3 coding DNA: TGTGCCAGCAAAGCAGGGGAGAACTATGGCTACACCTTC.

This chain links TRBV10-3 with TRBJ1-2; 7 bases map to TRBD1. Germline assignment: CDR1 ENHRY and CDR2 SYGVKD. The CDR3 is 12 amino acids. V lost 3 bases and J lost 8; bases outside the gene matches: 3. The CDR3: CAISETGVGYTF. The DNA for the CDR3 is TGTGCCATCAGTGAAACAGGGGTCGGCTACACCTTC.

This chain uses TRBV21-1 with TRBJ1-3; the table's D call TRBD1 went unverified against the DNA. TRBV21-1 is shown as a pseudogene. The CDR3 is 17 amino acids. The CDR3 region is CASSKDEQGAQGNTIYF. In DNA, the CDR3 is TGTGCCAGCAGCAAAGACGAACAGGGGGCGCAAGGAAACACCATATATTTT.

The chain links TRBV7-9 to TRBJ1-4; weak D call: TRBD1 (6 bases). The CDR3 spans 12 residues. Germline lookup yields CDR1 SEHNR and CDR2 FQNEAQ (reference sequence). The germline V and J ends were trimmed by 2 bases and 12 bases, with 10 bases remaining between them. DNA for the CDR3: TGTGCCAGCAGCTTACAGTCAGGGGAACTGTTTTTT. Translation gives CASSLQSGELFF.

The rearrangement links TRBV19 to TRBJ2-7, with D maybe TRBD2 (6 bases). Between the trimmed V and J ends, which lost 0 bases and 7 bases, there was a span of 19 bases. The CDR3 spans 16 residues. CDR1 is LNHDA, CDR2 SQIVND, per germline (reference sequence). This CDR3 reads CASSIDGGAALSEQYF. Written as DNA, the CDR3 is TGTGCCAGTAGTATAGATGGAGGGGCAGCCTTGAGTGAGCAGTACTTC.

The rearrangement joins TRBV9 to TRBJ1-3; 7 nucleotides align to TRBD1. Per germline, CDR1 SGDLS and CDR2 YYNGEE. The V segment lost 5 bases and the J segment 0 bases; nucleotides outside the gene matches: 14. The CDR3 is made up of 18 amino acids. The CDR3 region is CASRGPFTGEHSGNTIYF. The DNA for the CDR3 is TGTGCCAGCAGGGGACCATTTACAGGGGAACACTCTGGAAACACCATATATTTT.

This chain uses TRBV5-4 with TRBJ1-2; perhaps TRBD1 as D (5 bases). The CDR3 runs to 13 residues. V was pared by 5 bases and J by 5 bases, with 13 bases between. From germline, CDR1 is SGHNT and CDR2 YYREEE (reference sequence). The CDR3 region has the DNA TGTGCCAGCAGTCAATCGGGGGGATATGGCTACACCTTC. Residues: CASSQSGGYGYTF.